The present TCR beta chain was sequenced within a study of blood T cell repertoires in COVID-19. The CDR3 spans 14 residues. Germline CDR1 reads SGHDT; CDR2 reads YYEEEE. V lost 0 bases to trimming and J lost 1 base, with 5 bases between them. This clone turned up a few times. Only in-frame clones appear in the TCRdb table, and some are missing; sequencing was by immunoSEQ multiplex PCR. Here the sample spans about 46,000 clones, roughly 85% being singletons. Sequencing was performed on peripheral blood. The origin of this receptor is a human donor in a cohort sampled during active COVID-19. The donor label of this sample is uncertain. J is TRBJ2-1 and V is TRBV5-6; TRBD2 might be the D (5 bases). Here the CDR3 reads CASSLAGSYNEQFF. CDR3 bases: TGTGCCAGCAGCTTGGCGGGGTCCTACAATGAGCAGTTCTTC.